Sequencing of this T cell receptor beta chain was carried out in a study of cytomegalovirus exposure and HLA in healthy donors. Points from the study as a whole: A later analysis showed that HLA-associated TCR beta chains had undergone more clonal expansion than equally common others. V- and J-gene trimming in TCR beta was tied to a missense DCLRE1C variant by an analysis performed later. Cytomegalovirus status was reportedly diagnosed by the classifier with high specificity and sensitivity. It was likely that a cluster of highly shared sequence variants was a sequencing artifact.

Regarding this clone: As yet, its antigen is unknown.

PCR was performed using 60 Vbeta and 13 Jbeta primers. The repertoire was sequenced with immunoSEQ multiplex PCR; TCRdb's copy has only in-frame clones and lacks some. The sample includes 150,000 to 200,000 clones, 77% seen only once; the top ten take about 1.5%. V was pared by 3 bases and J by 3 bases, with 15 bases between. Looked up from germline, CDR1 is SEHNR and CDR2 is FQNEAQ (reference sequence). The CDR3 covers 15 residues. This chain connects TRBV7-9 to TRBJ2-7; TRBD1 is a possible D gene (6 bases). Sequencing used PBMCs. The origin of this receptor is a woman aged 25 to 39 in good health and CMV-seronegative. The DNA for the CDR3 is TGTGCCAGCAGCTTCGCATTCGGACAGAACTACGAGCAGTACTTC. Its protein is CASSFAFGQNYEQYF.